This record covers a single T cell receptor beta chain. CDR3 length: 19 residues. J gave up 5 bases and V 5 bases, and 16 bases lay outside the gene matches. The germline gives CDR1 SEHNR, CDR2 FQNEAQ (reference sequence). These data come from a study of blood T cell repertoires in COVID-19. Looking at the study overall: The origin of the acute and convalescent COVID-19 samples was the United States, Italy and Spain.

Profiling relied on immunoSEQ multiplex PCR, and the TCRdb table lists in-frame clones only, not all of them. The sample lists approximately 37,000 clones; approximately 88% were seen once. The sample taken for sequencing was peripheral blood. The rearrangement links TRBV7-9 to TRBJ2-6; 9 nucleotides agree with TRBD2. This receptor was taken from a woman between 70 and 85 years old with acute or convalescent COVID-19. CDR3 protein: CASSPPGGLASLRANVLTF. The CDR3 nucleotides are TGTGCCAGCAGCCCTCCGGGGGGACTAGCTTCTCTAAGGGCCAACGTCCTGACTTTC.